The clone carrying this T cell receptor beta chain turned up a few times. The PCR made use of 60 Vbeta and 13 Jbeta primers. Profiling relied on immunoSEQ multiplex PCR, and the TCRdb table lists in-frame clones only, not all of them. The sample has roughly 100,000 clones, approximately 74% seen once. This sample stems from a study of cytomegalovirus exposure and HLA in healthy donors. CDR3 length: 13 amino acids. J gave up 7 bases and V 5 bases, and 7 bases lay outside the gene matches. From germline, CDR1 is KGHSH and CDR2 LQKENI. V is TRBV18 and J is TRBJ2-7; 8 nucleotides line up with TRBD1. The sequence was obtained from a woman in her forties in good health and CMV-seronegative. Sequencing was carried out using PBMCs. The CDR3 protein is CASSLTGAGEQYF. CDR3 sequence (DNA): TGTGCCAGCTCATTGACAGGGGCAGGGGAGCAGTACTTC.